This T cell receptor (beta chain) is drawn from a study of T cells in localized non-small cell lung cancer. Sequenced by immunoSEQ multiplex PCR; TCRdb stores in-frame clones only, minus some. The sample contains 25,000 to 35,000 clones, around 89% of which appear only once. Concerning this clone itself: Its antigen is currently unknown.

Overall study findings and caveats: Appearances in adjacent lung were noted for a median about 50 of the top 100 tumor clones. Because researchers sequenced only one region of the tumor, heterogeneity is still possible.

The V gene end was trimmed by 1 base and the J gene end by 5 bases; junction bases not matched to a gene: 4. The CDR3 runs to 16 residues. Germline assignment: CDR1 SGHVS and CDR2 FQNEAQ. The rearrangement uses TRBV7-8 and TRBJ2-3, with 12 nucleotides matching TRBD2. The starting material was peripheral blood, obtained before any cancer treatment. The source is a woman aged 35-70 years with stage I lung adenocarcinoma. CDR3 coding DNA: TGTGCCAGCAGCTTAGGAGCTAGCGGGGGGGGAGATACGCAGTATTTT. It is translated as CASSLGASGGGDTQYF.